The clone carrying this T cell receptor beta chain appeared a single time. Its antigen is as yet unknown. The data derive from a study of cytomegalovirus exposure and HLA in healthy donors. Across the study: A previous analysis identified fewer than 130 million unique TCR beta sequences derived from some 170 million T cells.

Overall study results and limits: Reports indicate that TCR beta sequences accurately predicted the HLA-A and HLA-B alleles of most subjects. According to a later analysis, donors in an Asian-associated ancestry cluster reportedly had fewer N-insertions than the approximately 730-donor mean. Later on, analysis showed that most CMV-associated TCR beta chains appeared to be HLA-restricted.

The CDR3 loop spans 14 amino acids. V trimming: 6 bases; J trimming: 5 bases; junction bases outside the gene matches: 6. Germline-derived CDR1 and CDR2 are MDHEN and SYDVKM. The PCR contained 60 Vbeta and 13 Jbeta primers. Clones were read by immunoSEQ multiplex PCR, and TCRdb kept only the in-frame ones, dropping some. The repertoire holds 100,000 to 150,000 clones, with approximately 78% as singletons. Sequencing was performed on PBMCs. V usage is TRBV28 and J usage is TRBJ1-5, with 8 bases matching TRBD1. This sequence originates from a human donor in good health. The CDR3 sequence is CASSLAGGHQPQHF. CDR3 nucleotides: TGTGCCAGCAGCCTCGCAGGGGGCCATCAGCCCCAGCATTTT.